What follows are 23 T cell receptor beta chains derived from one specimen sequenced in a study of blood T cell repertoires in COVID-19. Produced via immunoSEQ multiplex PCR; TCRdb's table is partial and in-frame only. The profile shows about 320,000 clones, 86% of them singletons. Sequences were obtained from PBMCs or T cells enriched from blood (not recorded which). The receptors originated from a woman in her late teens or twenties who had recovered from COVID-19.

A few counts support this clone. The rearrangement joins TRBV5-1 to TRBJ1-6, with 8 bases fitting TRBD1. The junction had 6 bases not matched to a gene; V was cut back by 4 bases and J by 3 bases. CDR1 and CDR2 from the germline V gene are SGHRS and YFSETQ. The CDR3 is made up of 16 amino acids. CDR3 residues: CASSLLGQVYNSPLHF. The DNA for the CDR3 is TGCGCCAGCAGCCTTCTGGGACAGGTCTATAATTCACCCCTCCACTTT.

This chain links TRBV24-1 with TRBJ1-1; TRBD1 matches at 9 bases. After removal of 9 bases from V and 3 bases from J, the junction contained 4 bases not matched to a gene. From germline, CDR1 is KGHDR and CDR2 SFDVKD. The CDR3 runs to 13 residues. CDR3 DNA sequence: TGTGCCACCCAGGGACAGGGTGACACTGAAGCTTTCTTT. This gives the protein CATQGQGDTEAFF.

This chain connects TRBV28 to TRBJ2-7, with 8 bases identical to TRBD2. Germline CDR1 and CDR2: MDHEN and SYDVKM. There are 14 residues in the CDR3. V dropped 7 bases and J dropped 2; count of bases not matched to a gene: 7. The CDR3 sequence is CASTQREGPYEQYF. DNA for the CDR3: TGTGCCAGCACCCAACGGGAGGGCCCCTACGAGCAGTACTTC.

The DNA for the CDR3 is TGTGCCATACGGACAGTCGAGAACACTGAAGCTTTCTTT. Encoded protein: CAIRTVENTEAFF. J is TRBJ1-1 and V is TRBV10-3; D perhaps matches TRBD1 (6 bases). The germline gives CDR1 ENHRY, CDR2 SYGVKD. Trimming cost V 9 bases and J 1 base, with 12 bases left between them. CDR3 length: 13 amino acids.

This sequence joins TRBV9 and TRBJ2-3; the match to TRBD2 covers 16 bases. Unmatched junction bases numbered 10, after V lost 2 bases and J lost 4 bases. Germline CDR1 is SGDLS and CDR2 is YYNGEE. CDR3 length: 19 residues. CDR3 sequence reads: CASSVLIGTSGGVADTQYF. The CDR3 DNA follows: TGTGCCAGCAGCGTGCTAATCGGGACTAGCGGGGGGGTTGCAGATACGCAGTATTTT.

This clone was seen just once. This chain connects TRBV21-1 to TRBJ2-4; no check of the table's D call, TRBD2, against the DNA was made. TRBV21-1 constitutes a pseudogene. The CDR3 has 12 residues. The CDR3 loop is CASSGRAHIQYF. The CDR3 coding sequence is TGTGCCAGCAGCGGGCGGGCTCACATTCAGTACTTC.

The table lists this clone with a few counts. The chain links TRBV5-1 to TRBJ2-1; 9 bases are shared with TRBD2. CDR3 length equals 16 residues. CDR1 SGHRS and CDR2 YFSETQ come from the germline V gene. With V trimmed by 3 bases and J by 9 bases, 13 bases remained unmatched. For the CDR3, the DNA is TGCGCCAGCAGCTCCCTCGAGCGGGAGGCTCCTGGTGAGCAGTTCTTC. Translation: CASSSLEREAPGEQFF. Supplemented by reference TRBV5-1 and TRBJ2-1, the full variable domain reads KAGVTQTPRYLIKTRGQQVTLSCSPISGHRSVSWYQQTPGQGLQFLFEYFSETQRNKGNFPGRFSGRQFSNSRSEMNVSTLELGDSALYLCASSSLEREAPGEQFFGPGTRLTVL.

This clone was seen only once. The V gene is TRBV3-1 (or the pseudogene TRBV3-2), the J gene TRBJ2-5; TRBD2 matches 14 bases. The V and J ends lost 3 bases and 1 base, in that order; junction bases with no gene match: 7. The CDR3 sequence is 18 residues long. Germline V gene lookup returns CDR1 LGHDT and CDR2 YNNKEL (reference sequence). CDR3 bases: TGTGCCAGCAGCCAGGGACTAGCGGGAGTTCGGGGCCAAGAGACCCAGTACTTC. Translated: CASSQGLAGVRGQETQYF.

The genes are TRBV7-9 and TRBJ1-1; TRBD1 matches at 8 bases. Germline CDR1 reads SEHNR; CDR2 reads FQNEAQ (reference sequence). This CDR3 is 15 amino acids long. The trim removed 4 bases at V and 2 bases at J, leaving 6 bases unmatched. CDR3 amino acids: CASSSYRGINTEAFF. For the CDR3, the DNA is TGTGCCAGCAGCTCATACAGGGGGATAAACACTGAAGCTTTCTTT.

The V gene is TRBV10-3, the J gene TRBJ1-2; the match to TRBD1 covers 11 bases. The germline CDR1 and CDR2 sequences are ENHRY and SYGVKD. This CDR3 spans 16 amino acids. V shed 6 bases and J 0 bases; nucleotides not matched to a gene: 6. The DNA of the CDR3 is TGTGCCATCAGCCGGACAGGGGGCGTCCCTAACTATGGCTACACCTTC. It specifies CAISRTGGVPNYGYTF.

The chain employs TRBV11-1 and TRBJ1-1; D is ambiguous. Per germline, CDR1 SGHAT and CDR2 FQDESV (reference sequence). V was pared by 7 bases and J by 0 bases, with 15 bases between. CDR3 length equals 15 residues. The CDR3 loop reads CASTLNRLMNTEAFF. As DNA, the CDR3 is TGTGCCAGCACCCTTAACCGGTTGATGAACACTGAAGCTTTCTTT.

CDR3 sequence (DNA): TGTGCCATCACAACCACTGGGGGCGTCGGCCCTTACCAGCAGTACTTC. Amino acids: CAITTTGGVGPYQQYF. The chain carries TRBV10-3 and TRBJ2-7; tentative D call: TRBD1 (6 bases). The CDR3 contains 16 residues. Looked up from germline, CDR1 is ENHRY and CDR2 is SYGVKD. Trimming took off 7 bases at V and 8 bases at J, with 27 bases between the two ends.

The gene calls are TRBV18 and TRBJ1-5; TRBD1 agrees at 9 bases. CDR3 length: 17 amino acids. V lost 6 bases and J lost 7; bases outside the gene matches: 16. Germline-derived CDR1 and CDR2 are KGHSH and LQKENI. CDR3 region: CASSSGTGPSLDQPQHF. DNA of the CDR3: TGTGCCAGCTCTTCGGGGACAGGGCCCTCCCTTGACCAGCCCCAGCATTTT.

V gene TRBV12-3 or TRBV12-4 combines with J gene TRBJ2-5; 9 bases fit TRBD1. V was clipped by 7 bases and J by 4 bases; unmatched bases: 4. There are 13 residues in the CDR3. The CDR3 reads CASTLQGAETQYF. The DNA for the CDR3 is TGTGCCAGCACCCTACAGGGGGCAGAGACCCAGTACTTC.

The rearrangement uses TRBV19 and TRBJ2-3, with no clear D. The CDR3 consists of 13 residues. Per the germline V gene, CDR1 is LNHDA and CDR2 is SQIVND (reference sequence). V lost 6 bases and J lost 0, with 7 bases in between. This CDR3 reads CASSLTSTDTQYF. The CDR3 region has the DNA TGTGCCAGTAGCTTGACTAGCACAGATACGCAGTATTTT.

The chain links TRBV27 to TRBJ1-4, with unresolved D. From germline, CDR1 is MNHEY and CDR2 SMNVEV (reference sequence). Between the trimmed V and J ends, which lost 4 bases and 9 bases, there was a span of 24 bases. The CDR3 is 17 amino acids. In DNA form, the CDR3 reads TGTGCCAGCAGTTCGGGGATCAAGGGTCCCTCCGCGAAAAAACTGTTTTTT. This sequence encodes CASSSGIKGPSAKKLFF.

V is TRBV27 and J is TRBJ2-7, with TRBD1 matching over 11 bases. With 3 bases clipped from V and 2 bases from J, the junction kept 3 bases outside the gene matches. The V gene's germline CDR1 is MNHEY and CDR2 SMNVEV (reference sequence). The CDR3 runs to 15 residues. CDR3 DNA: TGTGCCAGCAGTTTCTTGGGACAGGGGGCCTACGAGCAGTACTTC. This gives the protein CASSFLGQGAYEQYF.

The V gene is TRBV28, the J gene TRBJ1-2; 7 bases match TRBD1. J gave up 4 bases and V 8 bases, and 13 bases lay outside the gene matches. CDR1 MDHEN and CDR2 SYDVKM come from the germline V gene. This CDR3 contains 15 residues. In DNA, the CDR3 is TGTGCCAGCCTCTTAGGACAGGCCAAGTTCTATGGCTACACCTTC. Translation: CASLLGQAKFYGYTF.

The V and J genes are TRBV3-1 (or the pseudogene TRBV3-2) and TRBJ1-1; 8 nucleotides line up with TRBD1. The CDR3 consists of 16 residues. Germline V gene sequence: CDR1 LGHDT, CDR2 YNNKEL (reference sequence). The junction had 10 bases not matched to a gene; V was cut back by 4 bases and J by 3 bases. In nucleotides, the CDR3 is TGTGCCAGCAGCCCTACCCGAGACAGGGGTCACACTGAAGCTTTCTTT. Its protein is CASSPTRDRGHTEAFF.

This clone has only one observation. The CDR3 nucleotides are TGTGCCAGCAGCTTGGGCAGGGGGTTTAATTCACCCCTCCACTTT. Translated: CASSLGRGFNSPLHF. The chain employs TRBV5-8 and TRBJ1-6; the match to TRBD1 covers 7 bases. Germline V lookup: CDR1 SGHTS, CDR2 YDEGEE. The length of the CDR3 is 15 residues. With 0 bases clipped from V and 6 bases from J, the junction kept 3 bases outside the gene matches. Full variable domain (missing parts from reference TRBV5-8 and TRBJ1-6): EAGVTQSPTHLIKTRGQQATLRCSPISGHTSVYWYQQALGLGLQFLLWYDEGEERNRGNFPPRFSGRQFPNYSSELNVNALELEDSALYLCASSLGRGFNSPLHFGNGTRLTVT.

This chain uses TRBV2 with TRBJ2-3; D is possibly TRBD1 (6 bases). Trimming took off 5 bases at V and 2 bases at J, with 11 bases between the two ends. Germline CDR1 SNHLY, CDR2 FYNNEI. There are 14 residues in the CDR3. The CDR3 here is CASSPGHYTDTQYF. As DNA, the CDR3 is TGTGCCAGCAGTCCGGGACACTACACAGATACGCAGTATTTT. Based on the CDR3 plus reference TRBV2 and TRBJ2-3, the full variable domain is EPEVTQTPSHQVTQMGQEVILRCVPISNHLYFYWYRQILGQKVEFLVSFYNNEISEKSEIFDDQFSVERPDGSNFTLKIRSTKLEDSAMYFCASSPGHYTDTQYFGPGTRLTVL.

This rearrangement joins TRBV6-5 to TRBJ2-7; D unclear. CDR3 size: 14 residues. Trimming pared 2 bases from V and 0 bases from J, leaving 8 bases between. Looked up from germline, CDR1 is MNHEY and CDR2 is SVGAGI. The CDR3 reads CASSYGGFSYEQYF. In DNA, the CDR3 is TGTGCCAGCAGTTACGGCGGATTCTCCTACGAGCAGTACTTC.

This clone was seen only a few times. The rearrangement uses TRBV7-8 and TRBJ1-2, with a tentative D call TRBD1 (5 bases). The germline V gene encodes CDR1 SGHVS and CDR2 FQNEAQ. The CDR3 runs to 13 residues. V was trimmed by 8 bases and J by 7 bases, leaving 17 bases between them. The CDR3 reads CASLGGEFGGYTF. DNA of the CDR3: TGTGCCAGCTTGGGAGGGGAATTTGGTGGCTACACCTTC.